The T cell receptor (beta chain) under discussion was sequenced for a study of graft-versus-host responses after intestinal transplantation. Study-level background: Isolated intestinal, liver-intestinal, or multivisceral transplants were what recipients had.

The repertoire was sequenced with immunoSEQ multiplex PCR; TCRdb's copy has only in-frame clones and lacks some. The sample includes about 97,000 clones, roughly 90% of them seen just once. V was cut by 8 bases and J by 0 bases, with 12 bases left in between. The CDR3 runs to 14 residues. Germline V gene lookup returns CDR1 SGHVS and CDR2 FNYEAQ. The TCR originated in a human patient who received an intestinal transplant, so some T cells may come from the graft donor. The rearrangement joins TRBV7-6 to TRBJ2-3, with D possibly TRBD2 on 7 matching bases. This specimen consisted of PBMCs, obtained roughly 410 days after intestinal transplant. For the CDR3, the DNA is TGTGCCAGCGGGGCGGGGGCCAGCACAGATACGCAGTATTTT. As protein: CASGAGASTDTQYF.